A single sample gave rise to the 24 T cell receptor beta chains below, sequenced in a study of blood T cell repertoires in COVID-19 (TCRdb year 2020). Receptor amplification or capture employed the immunoSEQ multiplex PCR assay. What TCRdb holds here is the immuneACCESS table cut down to in-frame rearrangements. Part of the clones is not present; checked against another copy, under half of the missing clones reflect an unresolved V gene, and the others are unexplained. The sample has approximately 250,000 clones on record, nearly 90% of them singletons. Together, the top ten hold 0.75% to 1% of the sample. Sequencing was carried out using PBMCs or T cells enriched from blood (not recorded which). The receptors were sampled from a woman aged 30 to 39 who had recovered from COVID-19.

The rearrangement links TRBV12-5 to TRBJ2-1; 10 bases line up with TRBD2. The V and J ends lost 6 bases and 12 bases, in that order; junction bases with no gene match: 8. CDR1 is LGHNT, CDR2 FRNRAP, per germline. The CDR3 sequence is 13 residues long. This chain's CDR3 is CASGSTSGARQFF. Written as DNA, the CDR3 is TGTGCTAGTGGCTCTACTAGCGGGGCGCGGCAGTTCTTC.

The chain joins TRBV19 to TRBJ1-1; D not resolved. V was shortened by 6 bases and J by 3 bases, with 8 bases between the two germline ends. The CDR3 has 12 amino acids. Germline-derived CDR1 and CDR2 are LNHDA and SQIVND (reference sequence). CDR3 DNA: TGTGCCAGTAGCCCTACCTACACTGAAGCTTTCTTT. This translates into CASSPTYTEAFF.

A single count supports this clone. V usage is TRBV4-3 and J usage is TRBJ2-3; 16 nucleotides match TRBD2. Germline values: CDR1 LGHNA, CDR2 YSLEER. The V gene end was trimmed by 0 bases and the J gene end by 3 bases; junction bases not matched to a gene: 6. The CDR3 is 19 residues long. CDR3 amino acids: CASSQEGTSGGANTDTQYF. The CDR3 DNA sequence: TGCGCCAGCAGCCAAGAGGGGACTAGCGGGGGGGCAAATACAGATACGCAGTATTTT.

The chain links TRBV4-2 to TRBJ2-3; possible D gene TRBD2, 6 bases. CDR1 and CDR2 from the germline V gene are LGHNA and YNFKEQ. The V end was cut by 0 bases, the J end by 6 bases, with 13 bases between. CDR3 length: 15 amino acids. CDR3 DNA: TGTGCCAGCAGCCAAGAAACCCGGGGGTCGGATACGCAGTATTTT. Translating gives CASSQETRGSDTQYF.

The chain is built from TRBV10-3 and TRBJ1-2; TRBD1 is a possible D gene (5 bases). Germline CDR1 ENHRY, CDR2 SYGVKD. The CDR3 has 14 amino acids. The V end was cut by 4 bases, the J end by 4 bases, with 13 bases between. The CDR3 DNA is TGTGCCATCAGTGGGGGCAGGGAGGCCTATGGCTACACCTTC. It is translated as CAISGGREAYGYTF.

This chain links TRBV27 with TRBJ2-7; 15 nucleotides align to TRBD2. This CDR3 has 14 residues. Germline CDR1 is MNHEY and CDR2 is SMNVEV (reference sequence). Trimming at V came to 2 bases and at J to 9 bases, leaving 2 bases not matched to a gene. The CDR3, as DNA: TGTGCCAGCAGTTTAACGGGACTAGCGGGGGGGCAGTACTTC. This codes for CASSLTGLAGGQYF.

This clone was recorded only once. This chain uses TRBV28 with TRBJ1-5; D perhaps matches TRBD1 (6 bases). The CDR3 sequence is 16 residues long. Germline assignment: CDR1 MDHEN and CDR2 SYDVKM. Trimming shortened V by 3 bases and J by 5 bases, and 17 bases separated the two germline ends. This chain's CDR3 is CASSLASRGAHQPQHF. The CDR3 region has the DNA TGTGCCAGCAGTTTGGCCTCTCGGGGGGCCCATCAGCCCCAGCATTTT.

The chain employs TRBV18 and TRBJ2-3; TRBD2 might be the D (5 bases). V lost 1 base, J lost 1 base, and 21 bases lay in between. The CDR3 contains 19 residues. CDR1 KGHSH and CDR2 LQKENI come from the germline V gene. CDR3 amino acids: CASSPLTLARVPGTDTQYF. As DNA, the CDR3 is TGTGCCAGCTCACCACTAACCCTAGCTCGGGTCCCCGGCACAGATACGCAGTATTTT.

The chain is built from TRBV9 and TRBJ1-2, with a tentative D call TRBD1 (6 bases). The ends were cut back, 2 bases at V and 4 bases at J, with 9 bases in the middle. Germline assignment: CDR1 SGDLS and CDR2 YYNGEE. The CDR3 is made up of 13 amino acids. CDR3 sequence (DNA): TGTGCCAGCAGCGTTGCAGGGGCCTATGGCTACACCTTC. Residues: CASSVAGAYGYTF.

The V call is TRBV5-1, the J call TRBJ1-1; D not certain. V was clipped by 1 base and J by 0 bases, with 10 bases between them. CDR3 length equals 15 residues. Per the germline V gene, CDR1 is SGHRS and CDR2 is YFSETQ. CDR3 region: CASSLSMHLNTEAFF. The CDR3 nucleotides are TGCGCCAGCAGCTTGAGCATGCATCTGAACACTGAAGCTTTCTTT.

The V gene is TRBV20-1, the J gene TRBJ2-5; no firm D call. The CDR3 has 10 amino acids. The V end was cut by 5 bases, the J end by 4 bases, with 5 bases between. Germline V CDR1 and CDR2: DFQATT, SNEGSKA (reference sequence). As DNA, the CDR3 is TGCAGTGCTGGCAGAGAGACCCAGTACTTC. Its protein is CSAGRETQYF.

The chain couples TRBV7-6 to TRBJ2-7; 12 bases map to TRBD1. Germline V CDR1 and CDR2: SGHVS, FNYEAQ. Unmatched junction bases numbered 7, after V lost 5 bases and J lost 5 bases. The CDR3 covers 15 residues. The CDR3 is CASSLGTGGNDEQYF. The DNA of the CDR3 is TGTGCCAGCAGCCTCGGGACAGGGGGCAATGACGAGCAGTACTTC.

The gene calls are TRBV27 and TRBJ1-4; possibly TRBD1 for D (5 bases). Germline CDR1 is MNHEY and CDR2 is SMNVEV (reference sequence). The CDR3 spans 17 residues. V was clipped by 6 bases and J by 10 bases, with 27 bases between them. The CDR3 sequence is CASRPGALGGNRLKLFF. For the CDR3, the DNA is TGTGCCAGCAGACCCGGAGCTTTGGGGGGAAACAGACTAAAACTGTTTTTT.

This clone was counted many times. This chain links TRBV2 with TRBJ2-6; D remains unclear. CDR3 length equals 16 residues. Looked up from germline, CDR1 is SNHLY and CDR2 is FYNNEI. V shed 6 bases and J shed 1 base, with 13 bases lying between them. As DNA, the CDR3 is TGTGCCAGCAGCAGGTCCGGTACTTCTGGGGCCAACGTCCTGACTTTC. Translated, it gives CASSRSGTSGANVLTF. Combining the CDR3 with reference TRBV2 and TRBJ2-6 gives the whole variable domain EPEVTQTPSHQVTQMGQEVILRCVPISNHLYFYWYRQILGQKVEFLVSFYNNEISEKSEIFDDQFSVERPDGSNFTLKIRSTKLEDSAMYFCASSRSGTSGANVLTFGAGSRLTVL.

V usage is TRBV28 and J usage is TRBJ1-1; possible D gene TRBD1, 6 bases. This CDR3 region has 16 residues. CDR1 is MDHEN and CDR2 is SYDVKM in the germline V gene. The V gene lost 5 bases and the J gene lost 4 bases, with 20 bases spanning the gap. CDR3 region: CASSLGRGGRITEAFF. The CDR3 DNA reads TGTGCCAGCAGTCTGGGTAGGGGGGGGCGAATCACTGAAGCTTTCTTT.

The rearrangement uses TRBV30 and TRBJ1-5; D gene ambiguous. This CDR3 has 17 amino acids. Looked up from germline, CDR1 is GTSNPN and CDR2 is SVGIG (reference sequence). Trimming left V 0 bases short and J 6 bases short, with 21 bases between. The CDR3 DNA is TGTGCCTGGAGTGTACTTTTTTGTTTTTTTTCGTCTCAGCCCCAGCATTTT. Its protein product is CAWSVLFCFFSSQPQHF.

This rearrangement joins TRBV2 to TRBJ1-2; TRBD1 might be the D (6 bases). Trimming pared 8 bases from V and 4 bases from J, leaving 20 bases between. Germline V CDR1 and CDR2: SNHLY, FYNNEI. The length of the CDR3 is 15 residues. This chain's CDR3 is CASALGRGLGYGYTF. The CDR3 DNA follows: TGTGCCAGCGCCTTAGGGAGGGGGTTGGGCTATGGCTACACCTTC.

CDR3 loop: CASSLGREDEQFF. For the CDR3, the DNA is TGTGCCAGCAGTTTAGGGCGGGAGGATGAGCAGTTCTTC. The gene calls are TRBV28 and TRBJ2-1, with 8 nucleotides matching TRBD2. With V trimmed by 2 bases and J by 8 bases, 2 bases remained unmatched. Germline CDR1 is MDHEN and CDR2 is SYDVKM. The CDR3 sequence is 13 residues long.

For the CDR3, the DNA is TGTGCCAGCAGCCTTACAGGGGGCAATTCCTATAATTCACCCCTCCACTTT. This codes for CASSLTGGNSYNSPLHF. The chain employs TRBV7-6 and TRBJ1-6; 9 nucleotides align to TRBD1. Germline V gene data show CDR1 as SGHVS and CDR2 as FNYEAQ. V lost 5 bases, J lost 1 base, and 6 bases stayed unmatched. There are 17 residues in the CDR3.

V is TRBV29-1 and J is TRBJ2-7, with D possibly matching TRBD1 (5 bases). V shed 0 bases and J shed 6 bases, with 15 bases lying between them. This CDR3 has 14 amino acids. Per the germline V gene, CDR1 is SQVTM and CDR2 is ANQGSEA. The CDR3 nucleotides are TGCAGCGTTGAAGATCGGAACAGGTACGGCGAGCAGTACTTC. This encodes CSVEDRNRYGEQYF.

This clone was recorded only once. This chain links TRBV6-5 with TRBJ1-3, with TRBD1 matching 9 bases. CDR3 length: 15 residues. Germline-derived CDR1 and CDR2 are MNHEY and SVGAGI. V gave up 6 bases and J gave up 4 bases; unmatched junction bases: 7. Here the CDR3 reads CASRGQGFLGNTIYF. DNA for the CDR3: TGTGCCAGCAGAGGACAGGGGTTCTTGGGAAACACCATATATTTT.

The chain has TRBV28 and TRBJ1-1; D remains unclear. V was shortened by 2 bases and J by 8 bases, with 12 bases between the two germline ends. The CDR3 runs to 13 residues. Germline V gives CDR1 MDHEN, CDR2 SYDVKM. The DNA for the CDR3 is TGTGCCAGCAGTTTAGGAGATTTTCGCGAAGCTTTCTTT. Translating gives CASSLGDFREAFF.

This clone was detected once. The chain combines TRBV24-1 with TRBJ2-7, with D maybe TRBD2 (5 bases). The V gene's germline CDR1 is KGHDR and CDR2 SFDVKD. The germline V and J ends were trimmed by 3 bases and 10 bases, with 12 bases remaining between them. The CDR3 spans 12 residues. CDR3 bases: TGTGCCACCAGTGATGTTGGGAGAATACAGTACTTC. It yields the protein CATSDVGRIQYF.

V is TRBV28 and J is TRBJ2-7, with D unclear. This CDR3 spans 13 amino acids. Germline values: CDR1 MDHEN, CDR2 SYDVKM. Trimming removed 3 bases at V and 2 bases at J, with 8 bases between. CDR3: CASSFRLAYEQYF. The CDR3 DNA reads as TGTGCCAGCAGTTTCCGGCTAGCCTACGAGCAGTACTTC.